These T cell receptor beta chains were read from a single sample in a study of control samples from healthy donors and cancer patients. TCRdb's table, derived via immunoSEQ multiplex PCR, lists solely in-frame clones and lacks some. This sample yields 150,000 to 200,000 clones, of which 90% are seen a single time; 1.3% to 1.5% belongs to the top ten. The sequenced sample consisted of blood. These receptors were collected from a woman between 45 and 65 years old in good health. Both conserved end residues are part of each CDR3. Fields, in order: V gene, J gene, clone size, D gene, CDR3 protein, CDR3 DNA. D genes are given only for firm matches. Rows may omit the clone size; those that give it use once, few, many or a size class.

>TRBV9|TRBJ1-2|-|-
CASSVGQGVDYGYTF
TGTGCCAGCAGCGTAGGGCAGGGTGTCGACTATGGCTACACCTTC
>TRBV19|TRBJ2-2|once|-
CASRSERSGELFF
TGTGCCAGTAGGTCGGAAAGGTCCGGGGAGCTGTTTTTT
>TRBV27|TRBJ2-3|-|-
CASSLWDGDTQYF
TGTGCCAGCAGTTTATGGGATGGAGATACGCAGTATTTT
>TRBV3-1/TRBV3-2|TRBJ1-2|-|TRBD1
CASSHTGQGITYGYTF
TGTGCCAGCAGCCACACGGGACAGGGAATAACGTATGGCTACACCTTC
>TRBV7-9|TRBJ1-2|few|-
CASSPDGTTFLFYGYTF
TGTGCCAGCAGCCCTGACGGGACGACCTTCCTTTTCTATGGCTACACCTTC
>TRBV6-5|TRBJ1-5|-|-
CASRGIRGEGPQHF
TGTGCCAGCAGGGGAATTAGGGGAGAGGGGCCCCAGCATTTT
>TRBV28|TRBJ1-2|-|-
CASSLAIYGYTF
TGTGCCAGCAGTTTAGCGATCTATGGCTACACCTTC
>TRBV7-2|TRBJ2-7|-|-
CASSLGGVHEQYF
TGTGCCAGCAGCTTAGGGGGCGTCCACGAGCAGTACTTC
>TRBV15|TRBJ2-1|-|-
CATSRDLEIANEQFF
TGTGCCACCAGCAGAGATTTGGAGATTGCCAATGAGCAGTTCTTC
>TRBV19|TRBJ2-3|-|-
CATRTAATDTQYF
TGTGCCACCCGAACGGCGGCCACAGATACGCAGTATTTT
>TRBV5-1|TRBJ2-7|-|-
CASSLAGQGFNEQYF
TGCGCCAGCAGCTTGGCTGGACAAGGGTTCAACGAGCAGTACTTC
>TRBV6-4|TRBJ2-7|once|TRBD2
CARERGVSWDYEQYF
TGTGCCAGAGAACGGGGGGTCTCGTGGGACTACGAGCAGTACTTC
>TRBV9|TRBJ2-5|-|-
CASSVRGETQYF
TGTGCCAGCAGCGTCCGAGGGGAGACCCAGTACTTC
>TRBV27|TRBJ2-6|-|-
CASRQRGTGANVLTF
TGTGCCAGCCGACAGAGGGGTACTGGGGCCAACGTCCTGACTTTC
>TRBV12-3/TRBV12-4|TRBJ2-6|-|-
CASSLAGANVLTF
TGTGCCAGCAGTTTGGCCGGGGCCAACGTCCTGACTTTC
>TRBV3-1/TRBV3-2|TRBJ1-2|-|-
CASSQAGGYTF
TGTGCCAGCAGCCAAGCTGGTGGCTACACCTTC
>TRBV7-6|TRBJ1-6|-|-
CASSLEGGYNSPLHF
TGTGCCAGCAGCTTAGAAGGGGGATATAATTCACCCCTCCACTTT
>TRBV7-2|TRBJ1-1|-|-
CASSLVWQTNTEAFF
TGTGCCAGCAGCTTAGTCTGGCAGACTAACACTGAAGCTTTCTTT
>TRBV9|TRBJ2-3|-|-
CASSTGRLTDTQYF
TGTGCCAGCAGTACGGGACGGCTCACAGATACGCAGTATTTT
>TRBV5-4|TRBJ2-3|-|-
CASSLKSGSRVDTQYF
TGTGCCAGCAGCTTGAAGTCGGGGAGTCGGGTAGATACGCAGTATTTT
>TRBV7-9|TRBJ1-4|-|-
CASSLIGSDEKLFF
TGTGCCAGCAGCTTAATAGGGAGCGATGAAAAACTGTTTTTT
>TRBV29-1|TRBJ1-3|-|TRBD1
CSKDRDRVGNTIYF
TGCAGCAAAGACCGGGACAGGGTCGGGAACACCATATATTTT
>TRBV7-3|TRBJ2-2|-|TRBD2
CASSLNGLAVTGELFF
TGTGCCAGCAGCTTAAATGGACTAGCAGTCACCGGGGAGCTGTTTTTT
>TRBV18|TRBJ1-3|-|-
CASSQGSSGNTIYF
TGTGCCAGCTCACAGGGATCCTCTGGAAACACCATATATTTT
>TRBV28|TRBJ1-5|-|TRBD1
CASSPPGGSSISGQHF
TGTGCCAGCAGTCCCCCAGGGGGTTCCTCAATCAGCGGCCAGCATTTT
>TRBV28|TRBJ1-4|-|-
CATESAMGEKLFF
TGTGCGACAGAATCGGCCATGGGGGAAAAACTGTTTTTT
>TRBV28|TRBJ1-1|-|TRBD1
CASRKGQVNTEAFF
TGTGCCAGCAGGAAGGGACAGGTGAACACTGAAGCTTTCTTT
>TRBV18|TRBJ2-5|-|TRBD1
CASSPSGGETQYF
TGTGCCAGCTCACCATCAGGGGGAGAGACCCAGTACTTC
>TRBV6-4|TRBJ2-5|-|-
CASSSDTEETQYF
TGTGCCAGCAGCTCGGACACTGAAGAGACCCAGTACTTC
>TRBV11-3|TRBJ2-1|once|TRBD2
CASKVDSGSGEQFF
TGTGCCAGCAAAGTTGATAGCGGGAGCGGTGAGCAGTTCTTC
>TRBV5-1|TRBJ1-4|-|-
CASSLEVGNEKLFF
TGCGCCAGCAGCTTGGAGGTTGGGAATGAAAAACTGTTTTTT
>TRBV7-6|TRBJ2-1|-|-
CASSLGFGARRNEQFF
TGTGCCAGCAGCTTAGGATTCGGGGCGAGAAGGAATGAGCAGTTCTTC
>TRBV27|TRBJ2-1|-|-
CASSSPGNEQFF
TGTGCCAGCAGCTCCCCCGGCAATGAGCAGTTCTTC
>TRBV7-2|TRBJ2-1|-|-
CASGQSGPREQFF
TGTGCCAGCGGACAATCCGGGCCGAGGGAGCAGTTCTTC
>TRBV27|TRBJ2-3|-|TRBD1
CASSFLSGQVLDTQYF
TGTGCCAGCAGTTTTCTTTCTGGACAGGTTTTAGATACGCAGTATTTT
>TRBV5-5|TRBJ2-1|-|-
CASSLGTQGFWKEQFF
TGTGCCAGCAGCTTGGGGACACAGGGTTTTTGGAAAGAGCAGTTCTTC
>TRBV29-1|TRBJ1-5|-|-
CSVVTGQGQPQHF
TGCAGCGTTGTGACAGGTCAGGGTCAGCCCCAGCATTTT
>TRBV5-3|TRBJ2-3|-|TRBD2
CARSLGREIRTDTQYF
TGTGCCAGAAGCTTGGGGCGGGAGATTCGGACAGATACGCAGTATTTT
>TRBV5-1|TRBJ1-2|-|-
CASSAYRDDVGYTF
TGCGCCAGCAGCGCTTACAGGGACGACGTTGGCTACACCTTC
>TRBV4-3|TRBJ2-1|-|TRBD2
CASSQDGGSGRGYNEQFF
TGCGCCAGCAGCCAAGATGGGGGTAGCGGGAGGGGGTACAATGAGCAGTTCTTC
>TRBV18|TRBJ2-3|-|-
CASSPDSQRYF
TGTGCCAGCTCACCAGACAGTCAGCGGTATTTT
>TRBV19|TRBJ1-5|-|-
CASKLGRNSNQPQHF
TGTGCCAGTAAACTAGGAAGAAATAGCAATCAGCCCCAGCATTTT
>TRBV4-1|TRBJ2-3|-|-
CASSQVLQNTQYF
TGCGCCAGCAGCCAAGTTTTACAGAATACGCAGTATTTT
>TRBV9|TRBJ1-3|once|-
CASSVGGSQGNTIYF
TGTGCCAGCAGCGTAGGCGGCAGTCAAGGAAACACCATATATTTT
>TRBV24-1|TRBJ2-2|once|-
CATRQTGNTGELFF
TGTGCCACCAGGCAGACAGGGAACACCGGGGAGCTGTTTTTT
>TRBV30|TRBJ1-1|-|-
CAWSVGRGNTEAFF
TGTGCCTGGAGTGTGGGGAGGGGTAACACTGAAGCTTTCTTT
>TRBV2|TRBJ1-5|-|-
CASSTRGVYSNQPQHF
TGTGCCAGCTCTACCCGAGGGGTATATAGCAATCAGCCCCAGCATTTT
>TRBV19|TRBJ1-2|-|-
CASSPDSGRLGGYTF
TGTGCCAGTAGTCCCGACAGCGGCCGGCTCGGTGGCTACACCTTC
>TRBV11-2|TRBJ1-2|-|-
CASSLGRNQYGYTF
TGTGCCAGCAGCTTAGGCAGGAATCAATATGGCTACACCTTC
>TRBV7-7|TRBJ2-2|-|-
CASSLSWNTGELFF
TGTGCTAGCAGCTTATCCTGGAACACCGGGGAGCTGTTTTTT
>TRBV28|TRBJ1-5|-|-
CASSYGGISNQPQHF
TGTGCCAGCAGTTATGGAGGGATTAGCAATCAGCCCCAGCATTTT
>TRBV5-5|TRBJ2-3|-|-
CASSLGPGTQYF
TGTGCCAGCAGCTTGGGTCCCGGTACGCAGTATTTT
>TRBV6-6|TRBJ2-7|-|TRBD2
CASLAARDYNYEQYF
TGTGCCAGCCTGGCCGCCCGGGACTATAACTACGAGCAGTACTTC
>TRBV7-2|TRBJ2-2|-|-
CASSLSRATNTGELFF
TGTGCCAGCAGCTTATCTCGAGCAACGAACACCGGGGAGCTGTTTTTT
>TRBV7-2|TRBJ1-2|-|-
CASSPYYGGEYGYTF
TGTGCCAGCAGCCCATACTACGGGGGGGAGTATGGCTACACCTTC
>TRBV6-5|TRBJ1-6|-|TRBD1
CASSTVGQDSPLHF
TGTGCCAGCAGTACTGTGGGACAGGATTCACCCCTCCACTTT
>TRBV7-8|TRBJ2-3|few|-
CASSLKGSTDTQYF
TGTGCCAGCAGCTTAAAGGGCTCCACAGATACGCAGTATTTT
>TRBV2|TRBJ2-7|-|TRBD1
CASSEAAGTGGLEQYF
TGTGCCAGCAGTGAAGCGGCCGGGACAGGGGGATTAGAGCAGTACTTC
>TRBV27|TRBJ2-6|-|-
CASSSKGPGANVLTF
TGTGCCAGCAGTTCAAAGGGGCCCGGGGCCAACGTCCTGACTTTC